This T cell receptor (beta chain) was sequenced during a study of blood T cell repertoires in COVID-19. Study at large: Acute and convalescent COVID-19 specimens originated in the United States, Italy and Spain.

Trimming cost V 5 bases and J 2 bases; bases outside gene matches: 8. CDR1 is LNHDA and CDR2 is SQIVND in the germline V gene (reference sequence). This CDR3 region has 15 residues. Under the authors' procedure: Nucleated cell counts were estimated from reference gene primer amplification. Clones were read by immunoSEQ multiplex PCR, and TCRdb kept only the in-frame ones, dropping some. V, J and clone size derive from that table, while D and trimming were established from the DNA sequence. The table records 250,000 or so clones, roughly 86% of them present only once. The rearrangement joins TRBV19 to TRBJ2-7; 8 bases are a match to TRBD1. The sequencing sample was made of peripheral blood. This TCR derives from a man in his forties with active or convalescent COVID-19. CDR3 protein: CASSQGTGLAYEQYF. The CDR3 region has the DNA TGTGCCAGTAGTCAAGGGACAGGTTTGGCCTACGAGCAGTACTTC.